The T cell receptor beta chain described here comes from a study of blood T cell repertoires in COVID-19. Study-level information: From the United States, Italy and Spain came samples of acute and convalescent COVID-19.

The CDR3 length is 14 residues. V shed 5 bases and J 1 base; nucleotides not matched to a gene: 4. From germline, CDR1 is SGHTA and CDR2 FQGNSA. In the authors' methods: Estimation of nucleated cell counts was performed using reference gene primer amplification. TCRdb's table, derived via immunoSEQ multiplex PCR, lists solely in-frame clones and lacks some. That table furnishes V, J and clone size, whereas the DNA furnished D and trimming. Found here are around 270,000 clones, roughly 89% of them singletons; the top ten hold approximately 0.84%. This clone has just a few counts. The sequence was collected from a man aged 30 to 39 with acute or convalescent COVID-19. The V call is TRBV7-2, the J call TRBJ1-1, with 7 bases lining up with TRBD1. Sequencing was done on a sample of peripheral blood. The CDR3 DNA follows: TGTGCCAGCAGCCCCTGGACAGGGAACACTGAAGCTTTCTTT. It encodes CASSPWTGNTEAFF. The whole variable domain, filled in from reference TRBV7-2 and TRBJ1-1, reads GAGVSQSPSNKVTEKGKDVELRCDPISGHTALYWYRQSLGQGLEFLIYFQGNSAPDKSGLPSDRFSAERTGGSVSTLTIQRTQQEDSAVYLCASSPWTGNTEAFFGQGTRLTVV.